One sample yielded the 21 T cell receptor beta chains listed below, sequenced in a study of control samples from healthy donors and cancer patients. The table came from immunoSEQ multiplex PCR; TCRdb's copy has only in-frame clones and leaves some out. This table holds roughly 130,000 clones, around 93% found once. What was sequenced was PBMCs. The receptors were sampled from a man between 50 and 59 years old with head and neck cancer.

This chain uses TRBV18 with TRBJ1-1, with 7 bases lining up with TRBD1. V was clipped by 3 bases and J by 0 bases; unmatched bases: 4. The CDR3 sequence is 15 residues long. Germline V gene lookup returns CDR1 KGHSH and CDR2 LQKENI. DNA of the CDR3: TGTGCCAGCTCACCGCGGGACAGTATGAACACTGAAGCTTTCTTT. Translation gives CASSPRDSMNTEAFF.

This chain connects TRBV6-2 or TRBV6-3 to TRBJ2-7; D not certain. Trimming cost V 0 bases and J 2 bases, with 8 bases left between them. Looked up from germline, CDR1 is MNHEY and CDR2 is SVGEGT. CDR3 length: 14 residues. This CDR3 is CASSYSQRTYEQYF. The CDR3 coding sequence is TGTGCCAGCAGTTACTCCCAGAGAACCTACGAGCAGTACTTC.

This sequence joins TRBV5-1 and TRBJ2-1; D may be TRBD1 (5 bases). V was pared by 0 bases and J by 3 bases, with 7 bases between. This CDR3 region has 14 residues. The germline V gene encodes CDR1 SGHRS and CDR2 YFSETQ. CDR3 in DNA: TGCGCCAGCAGCTTGGAGGGGTTCTACAATGAGCAGTTCTTC. Its protein is CASSLEGFYNEQFF.

This clone was seen just once. The rearrangement joins TRBV5-5 to TRBJ1-2, with D possibly being TRBD1 (6 bases). CDR1 SGHKS and CDR2 YYEKEE come from the germline V gene (reference sequence). CDR3 length: 18 amino acids. V was clipped by 0 bases and J by 4 bases, with 22 bases between them. The CDR3 reads CASSLGRTGRGPLYGYTF. The DNA of the CDR3 is TGTGCCAGCAGCTTGGGTCGCACAGGGCGGGGGCCTCTCTATGGCTACACCTTC.

The rearrangement uses TRBV10-3 and TRBJ2-7; D uncertain. V was trimmed by 0 bases and J by 3 bases, leaving 6 bases between them. CDR1 is ENHRY, CDR2 SYGVKD, per germline. The CDR3 runs 13 residues. CDR3 bases: TGTGCCATCAGTGAGTCGAACGTCTACGAGCAGTACTTC. Residues: CAISESNVYEQYF.

The gene calls are TRBV7-9 and TRBJ2-1; TRBD2 aligns across 10 bases. V shed 1 base, J shed 9 bases, and the junction held 6 bases outside the gene matches. CDR3 length equals 15 residues. Germline V gives CDR1 SEHNR, CDR2 FQNEAQ (reference sequence). CDR3 DNA sequence: TGTGCCAGCAGCTTAGAGGTAGCGGGGGGATTTGAGCAGTTCTTC. Its translation: CASSLEVAGGFEQFF.

This clone was seen once. This sequence joins TRBV6-2 or TRBV6-3 and TRBJ2-2; the D is unclear. Germline CDR1 is MNHEY and CDR2 is SVGEGT. Trimming left V 4 bases short and J 5 bases short, with 8 bases between. The CDR3 is made up of 13 amino acids. The CDR3 region is CASSLHGTGELFF. CDR3 nucleotide sequence: TGTGCCAGCAGTTTACACGGAACCGGGGAGCTGTTTTTT.

This chain connects TRBV9 to TRBJ1-2; the D gene is possibly TRBD1 (5 bases). Germline V gene data show CDR1 as SGDLS and CDR2 as YYNGEE. There are 13 residues in the CDR3. V was clipped by 4 bases and J by 2 bases, with 9 bases between them. CDR3 in amino acids: CASSPDRNYGYTF. CDR3 nucleotide sequence: TGTGCCAGCAGCCCAGACAGAAACTATGGCTACACCTTC.

This clone has only one observation. The chain has TRBV4-2 and TRBJ2-7; the D gene is possibly TRBD2 (6 bases). The V gene's germline CDR1 is LGHNA and CDR2 YNFKEQ. Between the trimmed V and J ends, which lost 3 bases and 4 bases, there was a span of 13 bases. The CDR3 is 14 amino acids. The CDR3 is CASSQDTRGYEQYF. The CDR3, as DNA: TGTGCCAGCAGCCAGGACACACGGGGGTACGAGCAGTACTTC.

The chain is built from TRBV20-1 and TRBJ1-1; the D is unclear. Trimming shortened V by 6 bases and J by 1 base, and 6 bases separated the two germline ends. Looked up from germline, CDR1 is DFQATT and CDR2 is SNEGSKA (reference sequence). This CDR3 is built from 11 residues. CDR3 nucleotides: TGCAGTGCAAAAAGGAACACTGAAGCTTTCTTT. Translation: CSAKRNTEAFF.

V gene TRBV15 combines with J gene TRBJ2-2; no clear D gene. V lost 0 bases, J lost 4 bases, and 6 bases lay in between. The CDR3 spans 14 residues. CDR1 is LNHNV and CDR2 is YYDKDF in the germline V gene (reference sequence). Here the CDR3 DNA reads TGTGCCACCAGCAGAGACGGGCTCACCGGGGAGCTGTTTTTT. Translated: CATSRDGLTGELFF.

The rearrangement joins TRBV10-3 to TRBJ2-1; D may be TRBD1 or TRBD2 (6 bases each). The germline gives CDR1 ENHRY, CDR2 SYGVKD. Trimming shortened V by 4 bases and J by 3 bases, and 16 bases separated the two germline ends. This CDR3 has 16 residues. CDR3 protein: CAISASLGGGYNEQFF. CDR3 coding DNA: TGTGCCATCAGTGCCTCCCTAGGAGGGGGCTACAATGAGCAGTTCTTC.

The V and J genes are TRBV29-1 and TRBJ1-2, with 9 bases matching TRBD1. Germline CDR1 reads SQVTM; CDR2 reads ANQGSEA. V shed 4 bases, J shed 1 base, and the junction held 4 bases outside the gene matches. The CDR3 extends over 14 amino acids. CDR3 nucleotides: TGCAGCGTTGGTCTGGACAGGGGTAACTATGGCTACACCTTC. It is translated as CSVGLDRGNYGYTF. The full variable domain, its missing parts supplied by reference TRBV29-1 and TRBJ1-2, is SAVISQKPSRDICQRGTSLTIQCQVDSQVTMMFWYRQQPGQSLTLIATANQGSEATYESGFVIDKFPISRPNLTFSTLTVSNMSPEDSSIYLCSVGLDRGNYGYTFGSGTRLTVV.

This clone was found once. The rearrangement uses TRBV7-2 and TRBJ2-2; no reliable D call. CDR3 length equals 12 residues. Trimming pared 3 bases from V and 2 bases from J, leaving 1 base between. Germline assignment: CDR1 SGHTA and CDR2 FQGNSA. The CDR3 sequence is CASSFNTGELFF. CDR3 DNA sequence: TGTGCCAGCAGCTTCAACACCGGGGAGCTGTTTTTT.

J is TRBJ2-5 and V is TRBV7-9; weak D call: TRBD2 (5 bases). The V end was cut by 5 bases, the J end by 4 bases, with 14 bases between. CDR3 length: 14 amino acids. Germline CDR1 SEHNR, CDR2 FQNEAQ (reference sequence). This CDR3 reads CASSPVGSAETQYF. The CDR3 nucleotides read TGTGCCAGCAGCCCCGTTGGTAGCGCAGAGACCCAGTACTTC.

The chain uses TRBV5-8 and TRBJ2-1; D not certain. This CDR3 has 14 residues. Germline V gives CDR1 SGHTS, CDR2 YDEGEE. V lost 2 bases to trimming and J lost 8 bases, with 14 bases between them. Here the CDR3 DNA reads TGTGCCAGCAGCTTCAATGAACCATTCGATGAGCAGTTCTTC. Translated: CASSFNEPFDEQFF.

The chain carries TRBV18 and TRBJ1-2; perhaps TRBD1 as D (6 bases). The CDR3 is made up of 15 amino acids. In germline, CDR1 is KGHSH, CDR2 LQKENI. V shed 1 base and J shed 4 bases, with 13 bases lying between them. CDR3 DNA: TGTGCCAGCTCACCACAGGGCGCAGGGGTCTATGGCTACACCTTC. This gives the protein CASSPQGAGVYGYTF. Full variable domain (rest looked up from reference TRBV18 and TRBJ1-2): NAGVMQNPRHLVRRRGQEARLRCSPMKGHSHVYWYRQLPEEGLKFMVYLQKENIIDESGMPKERFSAEFPKEGPSILRIQQVVRGDSAAYFCASSPQGAGVYGYTFGSGTRLTVV.

The genes are TRBV7-2 and TRBJ1-1; D not certain. The CDR3 is 15 residues long. Between the trimmed V and J ends, which lost 5 bases and 4 bases, there was a span of 17 bases. CDR1 and CDR2 from the germline V gene are SGHTA and FQGNSA. As DNA, the CDR3 is TGTGCCAGCAGCCTAAGAATTCGAGGTGGCACTGAAGCTTTCTTT. Amino acids: CASSLRIRGGTEAFF.

Comments on this clone: Different DNA sequences within this sample yield the same CDR3. The chain uses TRBV9 and TRBJ2-2, with D possibly TRBD1 on 6 matching bases. The V gene's germline CDR1 is SGDLS and CDR2 YYNGEE. V lost 0 bases and J lost 2, with 8 bases in between. CDR3 length: 15 residues. The CDR3 loop is CASSVAGVNTGELFF. In DNA form, the CDR3 reads TGTGCCAGCAGCGTAGCAGGGGTCAACACCGGGGAGCTGTTTTTT.

The chain links TRBV4-2 to TRBJ2-1; D perhaps matches TRBD2 (6 bases). Germline CDR1 LGHNA, CDR2 YNFKEQ. The CDR3 consists of 16 residues. V was trimmed by 1 base and J by 4 bases, leaving 14 bases between them. CDR3 loop: CASSQAGGDGYNEQFF. CDR3 nucleotides: TGTGCCAGCAGCCAAGCCGGGGGAGATGGGTACAATGAGCAGTTCTTC.

The chain joins TRBV5-4 to TRBJ1-2; a possible D gene is TRBD1 (5 bases). Per germline, CDR1 SGHNT and CDR2 YYREEE (reference sequence). The CDR3 length is 15 residues. Trimming left V 4 bases short and J 4 bases short, with 17 bases between. The CDR3 sequence: CASSPGRAKGYGYTF. The CDR3 bases are TGTGCCAGCAGCCCCGGCAGGGCGAAGGGCTATGGCTACACCTTC. Full variable domain (outside the CDR3, taken from reference TRBV5-4 and TRBJ1-2): ETGVTQSPTHLIKTRGQQVTLRCSSQSGHNTVSWYQQALGQGPQFIFQYYREEENGRGNFPPRFSGLQFPNYSSELNVNALELDDSALYLCASSPGRAKGYGYTFGSGTRLTVV.